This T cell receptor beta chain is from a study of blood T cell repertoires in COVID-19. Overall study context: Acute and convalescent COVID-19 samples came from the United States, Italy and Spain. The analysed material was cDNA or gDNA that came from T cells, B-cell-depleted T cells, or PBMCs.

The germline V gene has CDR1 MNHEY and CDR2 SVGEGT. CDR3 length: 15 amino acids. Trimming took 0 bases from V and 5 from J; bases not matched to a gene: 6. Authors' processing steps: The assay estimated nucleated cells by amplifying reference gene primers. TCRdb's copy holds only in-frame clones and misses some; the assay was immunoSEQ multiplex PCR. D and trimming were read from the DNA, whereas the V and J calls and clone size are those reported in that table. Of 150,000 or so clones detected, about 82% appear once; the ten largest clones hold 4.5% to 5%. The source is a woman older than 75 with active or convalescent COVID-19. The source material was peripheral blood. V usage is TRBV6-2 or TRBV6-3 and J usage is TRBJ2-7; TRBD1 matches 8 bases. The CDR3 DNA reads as TGTGCCAGCAGTTACTCGGGGACAGGTTTCCACGAGCAGTACTTC. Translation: CASSYSGTGFHEQYF.